This T cell receptor beta chain was recovered during a study of blood T cell repertoires in COVID-19. Overall study context: T cells, B-cell-depleted T cells, or PBMCs provided the cDNA or gDNA that served as material.

Germline CDR1 reads SGHRS; CDR2 reads YFSETQ. The CDR3 covers 14 residues. J was trimmed by 6 bases and V by 3 bases; bases with no gene match: 8. Per the original methods: By means of reference gene primer amplification, nucleated cell counts were estimated. Sequencing used immunoSEQ multiplex PCR; TCRdb keeps in-frame clones, though not all of them. Clone size and the V and J calls come from that table; the DNA yielded D and trimming. Here the sample spans roughly 320,000 clones, 65% to 90% being singletons. The chain employs TRBV5-1 and TRBJ1-2; the match to TRBD1 covers 7 bases. The receptor was isolated from a human donor in a cohort sampled during active COVID-19. Material for sequencing was peripheral blood. The CDR3 protein is CASSSRQGVDGYTF. CDR3 in DNA: TGCGCCAGCAGCTCCAGACAGGGTGTCGATGGCTACACCTTC.